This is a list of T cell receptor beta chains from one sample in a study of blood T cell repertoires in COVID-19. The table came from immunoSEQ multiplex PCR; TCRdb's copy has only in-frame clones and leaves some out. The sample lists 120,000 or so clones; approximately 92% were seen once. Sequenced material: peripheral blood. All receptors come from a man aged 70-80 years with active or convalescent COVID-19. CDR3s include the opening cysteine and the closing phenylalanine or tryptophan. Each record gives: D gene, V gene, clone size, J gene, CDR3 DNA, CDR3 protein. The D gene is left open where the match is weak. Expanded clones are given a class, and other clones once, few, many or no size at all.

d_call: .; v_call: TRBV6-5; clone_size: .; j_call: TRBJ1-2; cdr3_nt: TGTGCCAGCAGTAGATTTAAGACAGGCCAATATGGCTACACCTTC; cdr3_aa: CASSRFKTGQYGYTF
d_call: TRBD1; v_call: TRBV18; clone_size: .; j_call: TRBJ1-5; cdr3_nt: TGTGCCAGCTCACCACCGGGACAGGGAGGAGTTCAGCCCCAGCATTTT; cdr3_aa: CASSPPGQGGVQPQHF
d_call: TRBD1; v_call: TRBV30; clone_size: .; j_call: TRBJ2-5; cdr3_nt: TGTGCCTGGAGCCAGGGGGCAGGAGAGACCCAGTACTTC; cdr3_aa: CAWSQGAGETQYF
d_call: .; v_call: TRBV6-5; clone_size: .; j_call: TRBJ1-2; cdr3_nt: TGTGCCAGCAGACACTCCGACCGCTCGGGAGGCTACACCTTC; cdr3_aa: CASRHSDRSGGYTF
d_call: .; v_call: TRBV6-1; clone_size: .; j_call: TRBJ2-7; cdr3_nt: TGTGCCAGCAGTGAAGGGTCAGATGACTACGAGCAGTACTTC; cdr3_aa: CASSEGSDDYEQYF
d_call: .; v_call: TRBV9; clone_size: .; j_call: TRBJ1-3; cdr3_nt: TGTGCCAGCAGCGGCGGGGCAAGCTCTGGAAACACCATATATTTT; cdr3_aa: CASSGGASSGNTIYF
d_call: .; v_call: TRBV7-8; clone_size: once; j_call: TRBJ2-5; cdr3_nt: TGTGCCAGCTCGACAGGGACTAGAGAGACCCAGTACTTC; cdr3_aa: CASSTGTRETQYF
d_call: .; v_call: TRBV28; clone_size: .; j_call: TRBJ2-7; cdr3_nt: TGTGCCAGCAGCCCGACCTCTACAGGGTTTGGCGGCGAGCAGTACTTC; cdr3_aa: CASSPTSTGFGGEQYF
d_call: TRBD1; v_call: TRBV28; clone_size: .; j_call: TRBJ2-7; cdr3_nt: TGTGCCAGCAGTGCGACCGGGACAGGGGTAGAGTCCTACGAGCAGTACTTC; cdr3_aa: CASSATGTGVESYEQYF
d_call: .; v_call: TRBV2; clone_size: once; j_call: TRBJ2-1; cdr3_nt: TGTGCCAGCAAGCCCCCGGGTGGAGACAATGAGCAGTTCTTC; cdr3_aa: CASKPPGGDNEQFF
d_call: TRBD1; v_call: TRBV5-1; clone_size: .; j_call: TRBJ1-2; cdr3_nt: TGCGCCAGCAGCGCGGGACAGGGGGTGGATGGCTACACCTTC; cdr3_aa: CASSAGQGVDGYTF
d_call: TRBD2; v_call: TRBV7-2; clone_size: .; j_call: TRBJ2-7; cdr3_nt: TGTGCCAGCAGCTTAACGGGAGGGCCGGGCTACGAGCAGTACTTC; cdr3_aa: CASSLTGGPGYEQYF
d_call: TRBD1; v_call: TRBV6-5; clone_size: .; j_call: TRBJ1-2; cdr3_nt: TGTGCCAGCAGGGAGACAGGGGCTCTCTTTGGCTACACCTTC; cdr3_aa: CASRETGALFGYTF
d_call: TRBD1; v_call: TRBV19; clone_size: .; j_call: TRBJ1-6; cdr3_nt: TGTGCCAGTAGTCGGCAGGGGGAGTCACCCCTCCACTTT; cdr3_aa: CASSRQGESPLHF
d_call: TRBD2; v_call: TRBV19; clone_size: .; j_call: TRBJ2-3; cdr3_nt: TGTGCCAGTAGTAGGACTAGCGCCACAGATACGCAGTATTTT; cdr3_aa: CASSRTSATDTQYF
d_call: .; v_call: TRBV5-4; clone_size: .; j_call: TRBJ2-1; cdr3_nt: TGTGCCAGCAGCACTTACAATGAGCAGTTCTTC; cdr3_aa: CASSTYNEQFF
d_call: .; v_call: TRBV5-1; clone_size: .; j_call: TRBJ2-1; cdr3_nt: TGCGCCAGCAGCCCTCTTCCAAGCGTCTCCTACAATGAGCAGTTCTTC; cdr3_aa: CASSPLPSVSYNEQFF
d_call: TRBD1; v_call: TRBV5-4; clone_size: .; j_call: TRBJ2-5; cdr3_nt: TGTGCCAGCAGCTGGACCGGGGACAGCAAGTACCAAGAGACCCAGTACTTC; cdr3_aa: CASSWTGDSKYQETQYF
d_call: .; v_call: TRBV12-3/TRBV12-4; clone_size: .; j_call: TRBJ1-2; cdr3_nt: TGTGCCAGCAGTTCTGGACAGAACTATGGCTACACCTTC; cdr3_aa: CASSSGQNYGYTF
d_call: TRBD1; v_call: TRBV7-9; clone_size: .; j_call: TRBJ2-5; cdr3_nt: TGTGCCAGCAGGAGGACAGGGGGAATTCAAGAGACCCAGTACTTC; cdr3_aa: CASRRTGGIQETQYF
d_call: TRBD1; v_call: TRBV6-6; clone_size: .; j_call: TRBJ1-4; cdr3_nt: TGTGCCAGCAGTTACCTGGGACAGGCCAATGAAAAACTGTTTTTT; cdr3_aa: CASSYLGQANEKLFF
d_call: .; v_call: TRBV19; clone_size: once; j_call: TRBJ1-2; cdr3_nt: TGTGCCAGTAGTATAGAGGGGGCTGGCTACACCTTC; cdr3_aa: CASSIEGAGYTF
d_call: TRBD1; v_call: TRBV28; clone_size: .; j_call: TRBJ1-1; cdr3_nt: TGTGCCAGCAGCCACAGGGGGTTTGTGACTGAAGCTTTCTTT; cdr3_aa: CASSHRGFVTEAFF
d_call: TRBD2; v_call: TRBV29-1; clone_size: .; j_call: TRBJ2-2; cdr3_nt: TGCAGCGTGACGGGGGGATGGGGGACCGGGGAGCTGTTTTTT; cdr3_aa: CSVTGGWGTGELFF
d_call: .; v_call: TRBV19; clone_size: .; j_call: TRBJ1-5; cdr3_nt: TGTGCCAGTTGGGACACCAATCAGCCCCAGCATTTT; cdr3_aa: CASWDTNQPQHF
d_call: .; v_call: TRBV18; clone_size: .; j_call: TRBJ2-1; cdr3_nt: TGTGCCAGCTCACCATTAGCGGACTACTCCTACAATGAGCAGTTCTTC; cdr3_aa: CASSPLADYSYNEQFF
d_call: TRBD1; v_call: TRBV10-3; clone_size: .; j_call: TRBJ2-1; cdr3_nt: TGTGCCATCAGTGAGTTGGAGACAGGGACCTACAATGAGCAGTTCTTC; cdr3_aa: CAISELETGTYNEQFF
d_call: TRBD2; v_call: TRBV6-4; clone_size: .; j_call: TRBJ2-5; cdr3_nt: TGTGCCAGCAGAGCAAGCGGGGAAGAGACCCAGTACTTC; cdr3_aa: CASRASGEETQYF
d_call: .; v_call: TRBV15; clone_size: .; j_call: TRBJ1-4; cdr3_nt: TGTGCCACCAGCAGATCGACGGAGCATAATGAAAAACTGTTTTTT; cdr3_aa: CATSRSTEHNEKLFF
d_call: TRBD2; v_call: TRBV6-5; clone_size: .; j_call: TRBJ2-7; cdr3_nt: TGTGCCAGCAGTAGGGCTGCGGGAGCCTCCTACGAGCAGTACTTC; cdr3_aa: CASSRAAGASYEQYF
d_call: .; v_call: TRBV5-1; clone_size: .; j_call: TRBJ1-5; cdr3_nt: TGCGCCAGCAGCTCGGGAGGGGATCAGCCCCAGCATTTT; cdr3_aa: CASSSGGDQPQHF
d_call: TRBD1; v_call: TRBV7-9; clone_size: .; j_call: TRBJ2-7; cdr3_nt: TGTGCCAGCAGCTTTGAGGCAGGGGGTTACTACGAGCAGTACTTC; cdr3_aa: CASSFEAGGYYEQYF
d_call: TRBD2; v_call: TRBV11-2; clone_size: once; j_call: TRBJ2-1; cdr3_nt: TGTGCCAGCACCCGGGGCGGGAGCTCCTACAATGAGCAGTTCTTC; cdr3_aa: CASTRGGSSYNEQFF
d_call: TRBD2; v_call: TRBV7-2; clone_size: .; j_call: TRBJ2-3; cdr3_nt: TGTGCCAGCAGCTTACGGGGACTAGCGGGAGTCACAGATACGCAGTATTTT; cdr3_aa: CASSLRGLAGVTDTQYF
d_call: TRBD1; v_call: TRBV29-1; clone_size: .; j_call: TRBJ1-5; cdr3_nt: TGCAGCGTGGGACAGGGGTTAGGACAGCCCCAGCATTTT; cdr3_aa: CSVGQGLGQPQHF
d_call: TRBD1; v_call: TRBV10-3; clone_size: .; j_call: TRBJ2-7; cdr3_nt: TGTGCCATCAGTGAGTCGGACAGGCCTTACGAGCAGTACTTC; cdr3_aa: CAISESDRPYEQYF
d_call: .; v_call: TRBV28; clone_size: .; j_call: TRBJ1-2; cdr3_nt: TGTGCCAGCAGACGTACAGGGTCGGGCTACACCTTC; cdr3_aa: CASRRTGSGYTF
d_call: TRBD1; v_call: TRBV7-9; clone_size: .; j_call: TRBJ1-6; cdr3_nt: TGTGCCAGCAGCTTAGAGTTGGACAGGGTAATGGATAATTCACCCCTCCACTTT; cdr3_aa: CASSLELDRVMDNSPLHF
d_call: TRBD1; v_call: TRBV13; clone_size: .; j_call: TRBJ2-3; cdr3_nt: TGTGCCAGCAGCCACGGACAGGGGATGTCCTCAGATACGCAGTATTTT; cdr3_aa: CASSHGQGMSSDTQYF
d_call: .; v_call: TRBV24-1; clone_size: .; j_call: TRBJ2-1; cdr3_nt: TGTGCCACCAGTGACACCGGGTTTACCTACAATGAGCAGTTCTTC; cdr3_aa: CATSDTGFTYNEQFF
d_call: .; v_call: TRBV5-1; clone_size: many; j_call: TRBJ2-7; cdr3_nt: TGCGCCAGCAGCTTGGCGGCAGGGGTGGGAGCCTACGAGCAGTACTTC; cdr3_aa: CASSLAAGVGAYEQYF
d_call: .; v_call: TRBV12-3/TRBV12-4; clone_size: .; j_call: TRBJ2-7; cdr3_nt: TGTGCCAGCAGTCCGGGAAGGGCGGGTGAGCAGTACTTC; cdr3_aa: CASSPGRAGEQYF
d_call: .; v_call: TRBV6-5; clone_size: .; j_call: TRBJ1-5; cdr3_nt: TGTGCCAGCAGTTACTCGGCGGCCAGCAATCAGCCCCAGCATTTT; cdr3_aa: CASSYSAASNQPQHF
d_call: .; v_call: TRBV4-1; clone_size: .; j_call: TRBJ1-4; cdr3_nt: TGCGCCAGCAGCCAAGGCGGGACTGCGACTAATGAAAAACTGTTTTTT; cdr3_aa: CASSQGGTATNEKLFF
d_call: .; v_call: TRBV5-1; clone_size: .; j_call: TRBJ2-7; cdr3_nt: TGCGCCAGCAGCTTGGGTGGCATCGAGCAGTACTTC; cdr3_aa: CASSLGGIEQYF
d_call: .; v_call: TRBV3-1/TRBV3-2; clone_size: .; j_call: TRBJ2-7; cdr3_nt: TGTGCCAGCAGCCATCGGACTGGCTCCTACGAGCAGTACTTC; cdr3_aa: CASSHRTGSYEQYF
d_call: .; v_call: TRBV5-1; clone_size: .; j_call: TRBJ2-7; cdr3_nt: TGCGCCAGCAGCTTTACAAGCGGACCCTCCTACGAGCAGTACTTC; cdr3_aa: CASSFTSGPSYEQYF
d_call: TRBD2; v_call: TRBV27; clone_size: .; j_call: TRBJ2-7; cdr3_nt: TGTGCCAGCAGTTTGGCGGGAGGGCCATACGAGCAGTACTTC; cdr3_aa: CASSLAGGPYEQYF
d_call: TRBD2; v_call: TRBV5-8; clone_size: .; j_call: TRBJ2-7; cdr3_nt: TGTGCCAGCAGCTCCCGGGGGGTTTCCGGCGAGCAGTACTTC; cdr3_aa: CASSSRGVSGEQYF
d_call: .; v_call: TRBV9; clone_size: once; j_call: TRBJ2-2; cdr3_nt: TGTGCCAGCAGCGTAGCTCCGGTGACGAACACCGGGGAGCTGTTTTTT; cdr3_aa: CASSVAPVTNTGELFF
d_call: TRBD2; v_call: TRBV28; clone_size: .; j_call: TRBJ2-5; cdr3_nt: TGTGCCAGCAGCCGGGGGGGCCCACAAGAGACCCAGTACTTC; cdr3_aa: CASSRGGPQETQYF
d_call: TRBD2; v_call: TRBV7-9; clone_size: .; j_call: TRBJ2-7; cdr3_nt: TGTGCCAGCAGCATGGGGACTAGCGGGATCAACGAGCAGTACTTC; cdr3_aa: CASSMGTSGINEQYF
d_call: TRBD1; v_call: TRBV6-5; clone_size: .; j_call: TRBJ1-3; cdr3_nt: TGTGCCAGCAGTACTAGGGGGCGAGGAAACACCATATATTTT; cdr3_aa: CASSTRGRGNTIYF
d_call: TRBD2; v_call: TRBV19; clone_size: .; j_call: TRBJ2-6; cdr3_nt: TGTGCCAGTAGTATCTCTAGCGGGAGGGCCTCTGGGGCCAACGTCCTGACTTTC; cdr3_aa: CASSISSGRASGANVLTF
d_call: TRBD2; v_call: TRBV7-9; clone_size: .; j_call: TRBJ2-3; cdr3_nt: TGTGCCAGCAGCTCATGGACTAGCGGGGTCACAGATACGCAGTATTTT; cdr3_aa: CASSSWTSGVTDTQYF
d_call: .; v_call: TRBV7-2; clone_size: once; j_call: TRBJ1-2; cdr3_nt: TGTGCCAGCAGCACGGTGGGCCGCTATGGCTACACCTTC; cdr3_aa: CASSTVGRYGYTF
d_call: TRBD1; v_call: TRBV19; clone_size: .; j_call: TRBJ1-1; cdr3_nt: TGTGCCAGTAGTGTCCAGGGGGCCTCAGGCATGAACACTGAAGCTTTCTTT; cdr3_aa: CASSVQGASGMNTEAFF
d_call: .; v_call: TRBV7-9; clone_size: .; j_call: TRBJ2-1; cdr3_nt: TGTGCCAGCAGCTTCGGACAGAATTACAATGAGCAGTTCTTC; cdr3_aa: CASSFGQNYNEQFF
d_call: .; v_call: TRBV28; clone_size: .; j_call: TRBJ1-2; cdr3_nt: TGTGCCAGCAGTTTAGACGTACAGGTCTCATATGGCTACACCTTC; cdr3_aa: CASSLDVQVSYGYTF
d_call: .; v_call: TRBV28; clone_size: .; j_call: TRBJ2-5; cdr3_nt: TGTGCCAGCAGTCCTTCACCCCGACAGACTTCGCAAACCCAGTACTTC; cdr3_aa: CASSPSPRQTSQTQYF